Listed below are T cell receptor beta chains from one sample, sequenced in a study of metastatic and nonmetastatic thyroid tumors. Through MiXCR, TCRdb re-clonotyped the PCR reads. The table shows approximately 16,000 clones, with 27% occurring only once. Sequencing was done on a sample of adjacent normal tissue. The receptors shown here come from a female donor with papillary thyroid cancer or a benign thyroid nodule (not recorded which). Some clones in this sample may be carry-over from other donors' samples. The CDR3 runs from the conserved cysteine through the conserved F or W. Fields, in order: J gene, clone size, V gene, D gene, CDR3 protein, CDR3 DNA. D genes are given only for firm matches. Expanded clones get a size class; other rows say once, few or many, or leave the size out.

J gene: TRBJ2-5; clone size: few; V gene: TRBV18; D gene: NA; CDR3 protein: CASSREGTYQETQYF; CDR3 DNA: TGTGCCAGCTCACGGGAAGGGACCTACCAAGAGACCCAGTACTTC
J gene: TRBJ2-7; clone size: few; V gene: TRBV6-1; D gene: NA; CDR3 protein: CASSERRDREQYF; CDR3 DNA: TGTGCCAGCAGTGAAAGGCGGGACCGGGAGCAGTACTTC
J gene: TRBJ1-2; clone size: few; V gene: TRBV6-2/TRBV6-3; D gene: NA; CDR3 protein: CASRKITAYGYTF; CDR3 DNA: TGTGCCAGCAGAAAGATTACAGCCTATGGCTACACCTTC
J gene: TRBJ1-1; clone size: large; V gene: TRBV2; D gene: NA; CDR3 protein: CASSERGTEAFF; CDR3 DNA: TGTGCCAGCAGTGAGCGGGGGACTGAAGCTTTCTTT
J gene: TRBJ2-7; clone size: NA; V gene: TRBV6-5; D gene: NA; CDR3 protein: CASSYSTASYEQYF; CDR3 DNA: TGTGCCAGCAGTTACTCAACAGCCTCCTACGAGCAGTACTTC
J gene: TRBJ2-7; clone size: few; V gene: TRBV9; D gene: NA; CDR3 protein: CASSRDPDSYEQYF; CDR3 DNA: TGTGCCAGCAGCCGCGACCCCGACAGCTACGAGCAGTACTTC
J gene: TRBJ2-7; clone size: few; V gene: TRBV6-2/TRBV6-3; D gene: TRBD2; CDR3 protein: CASSYGTSAYEQYF; CDR3 DNA: TGTGCCAGCAGTTACGGGACTAGCGCCTACGAGCAGTACTTC
J gene: TRBJ2-1; clone size: NA; V gene: TRBV27; D gene: NA; CDR3 protein: CAVGTNNEQFF; CDR3 DNA: TGTGCCGTAGGCACAAACAATGAGCAGTTCTTC
J gene: TRBJ2-7; clone size: NA; V gene: TRBV7-8; D gene: TRBD1; CDR3 protein: CASSFRDRSYEQYF; CDR3 DNA: TGTGCCAGCAGCTTTCGGGACAGGTCCTACGAGCAGTACTTC
J gene: TRBJ1-2; clone size: NA; V gene: TRBV30; D gene: NA; CDR3 protein: CAWGSTGISGYTF; CDR3 DNA: TGTGCCTGGGGTAGTACGGGGATTAGTGGCTACACCTTC
J gene: TRBJ2-3; clone size: few; V gene: TRBV10-1; D gene: NA; CDR3 protein: CASSESGGTQQGTQYF; CDR3 DNA: TGCGCCAGCAGTGAGTCAGGAGGGACCCAGCAGGGTACGCAGTATTTT